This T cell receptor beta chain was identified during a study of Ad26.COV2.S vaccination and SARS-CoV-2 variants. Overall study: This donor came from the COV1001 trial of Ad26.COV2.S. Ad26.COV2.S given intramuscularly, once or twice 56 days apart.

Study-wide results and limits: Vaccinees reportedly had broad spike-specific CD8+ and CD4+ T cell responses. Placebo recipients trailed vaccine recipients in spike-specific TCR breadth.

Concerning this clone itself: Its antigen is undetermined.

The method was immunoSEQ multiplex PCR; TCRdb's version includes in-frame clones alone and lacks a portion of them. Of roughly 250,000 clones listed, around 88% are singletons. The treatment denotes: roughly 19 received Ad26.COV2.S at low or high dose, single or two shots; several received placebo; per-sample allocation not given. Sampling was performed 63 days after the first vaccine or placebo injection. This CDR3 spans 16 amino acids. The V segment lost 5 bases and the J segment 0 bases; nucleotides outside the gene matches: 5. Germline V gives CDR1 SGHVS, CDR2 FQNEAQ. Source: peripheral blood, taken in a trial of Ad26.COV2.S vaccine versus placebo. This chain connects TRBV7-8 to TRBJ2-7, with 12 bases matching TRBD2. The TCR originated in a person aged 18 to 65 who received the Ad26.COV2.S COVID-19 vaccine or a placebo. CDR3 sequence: CASSLGLAGPSYEQYV. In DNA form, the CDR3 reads TGTGCCAGCAGCCTAGGACTAGCGGGACCCTCCTACGAGCAGTACGTC.